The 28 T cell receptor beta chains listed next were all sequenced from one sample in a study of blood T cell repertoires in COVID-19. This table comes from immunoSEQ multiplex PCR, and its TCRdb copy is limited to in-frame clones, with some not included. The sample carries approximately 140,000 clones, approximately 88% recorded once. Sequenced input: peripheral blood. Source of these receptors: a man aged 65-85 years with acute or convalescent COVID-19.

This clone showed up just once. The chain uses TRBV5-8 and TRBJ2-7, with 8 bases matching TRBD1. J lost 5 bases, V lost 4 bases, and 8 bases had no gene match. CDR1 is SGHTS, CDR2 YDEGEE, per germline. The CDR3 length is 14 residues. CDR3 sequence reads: CASSRGQGTDEQYF. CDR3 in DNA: TGTGCCAGCAGCCGAGGACAGGGAACGGACGAGCAGTACTTC.

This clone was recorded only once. The CDR3 sequence: CASSQKGGSSLVTQYF. The CDR3 coding sequence is TGTGCCAGCAGCCAGAAAGGGGGTAGCAGTCTGGTGACCCAGTACTTC. The chain couples TRBV7-2 to TRBJ2-5, with a weak D call TRBD1 (6 bases). Germline loops: CDR1 SGHTA, CDR2 FQGNSA. Deletions cut 5 bases from V and 7 bases from J, with 23 bases between. This CDR3 is 16 amino acids long.

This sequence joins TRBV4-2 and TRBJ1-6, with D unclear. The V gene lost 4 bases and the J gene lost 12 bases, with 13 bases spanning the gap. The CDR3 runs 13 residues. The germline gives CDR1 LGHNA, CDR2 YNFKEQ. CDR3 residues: CASSRDWEGPLHF. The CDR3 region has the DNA TGTGCCAGCAGCCGCGATTGGGAGGGACCCCTCCACTTT.

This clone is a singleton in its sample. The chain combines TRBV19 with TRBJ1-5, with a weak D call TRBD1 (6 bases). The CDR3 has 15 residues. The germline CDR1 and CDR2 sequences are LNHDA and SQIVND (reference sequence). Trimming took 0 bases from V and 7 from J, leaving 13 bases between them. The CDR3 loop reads CASSIEQGARQPQHF. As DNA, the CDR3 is TGTGCCAGTAGTATAGAACAGGGAGCTAGGCAGCCCCAGCATTTT. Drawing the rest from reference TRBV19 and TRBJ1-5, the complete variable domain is DGGITQSPKYLFRKEGQNVTLSCEQNLNHDAMYWYRQDPGQGLRLIYYSQIVNDFQKGDIAEGYSVSREKKESFPLTVTSAQKNPTAFYLCASSIEQGARQPQHFGDGTRLSIL.

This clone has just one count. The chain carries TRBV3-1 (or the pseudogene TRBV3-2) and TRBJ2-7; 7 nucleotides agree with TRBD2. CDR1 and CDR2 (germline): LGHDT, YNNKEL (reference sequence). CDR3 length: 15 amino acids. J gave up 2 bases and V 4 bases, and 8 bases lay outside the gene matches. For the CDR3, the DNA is TGTGCCAGCAGCCCTGGCGGGAGCGCCACCTACGAGCAGTACTTC. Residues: CASSPGGSATYEQYF.

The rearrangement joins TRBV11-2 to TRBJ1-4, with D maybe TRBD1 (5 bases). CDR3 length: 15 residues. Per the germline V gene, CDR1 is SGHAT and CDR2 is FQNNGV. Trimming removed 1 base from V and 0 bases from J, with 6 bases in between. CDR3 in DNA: TGTGCCAGCAGCTTAGGCAGGGCAACTAATGAAAAACTGTTTTTT. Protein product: CASSLGRATNEKLFF.

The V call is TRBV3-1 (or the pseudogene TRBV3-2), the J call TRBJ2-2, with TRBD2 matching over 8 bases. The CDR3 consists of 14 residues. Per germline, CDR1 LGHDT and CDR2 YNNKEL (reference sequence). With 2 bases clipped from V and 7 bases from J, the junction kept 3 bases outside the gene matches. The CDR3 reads CASSQNSGVGELFF. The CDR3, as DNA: TGTGCCAGCAGCCAAAATAGCGGGGTCGGGGAGCTGTTTTTT.

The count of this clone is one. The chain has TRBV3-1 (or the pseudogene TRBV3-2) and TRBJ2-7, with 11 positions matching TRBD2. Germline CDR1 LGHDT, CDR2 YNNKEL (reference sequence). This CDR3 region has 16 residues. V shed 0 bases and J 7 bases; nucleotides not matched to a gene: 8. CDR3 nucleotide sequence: TGTGCCAGCAGCCAAGATGGGGCTAGCGGGAGGCAAGAGCAGTACTTC. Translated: CASSQDGASGRQEQYF.

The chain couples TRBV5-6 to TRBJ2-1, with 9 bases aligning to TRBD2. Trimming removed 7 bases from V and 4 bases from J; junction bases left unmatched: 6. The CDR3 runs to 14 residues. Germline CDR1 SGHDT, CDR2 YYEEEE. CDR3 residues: CASGAGGDYNEQFF. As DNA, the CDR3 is TGTGCCAGCGGAGCGGGGGGAGATTACAATGAGCAGTTCTTC.

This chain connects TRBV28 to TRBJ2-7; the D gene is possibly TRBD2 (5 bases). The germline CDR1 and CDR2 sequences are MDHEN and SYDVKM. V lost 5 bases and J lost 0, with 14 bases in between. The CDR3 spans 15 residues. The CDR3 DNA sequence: TGTGCCAGCAGTCCCCTCGGGGATAGCTCCTACGAGCAGTACTTC. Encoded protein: CASSPLGDSSYEQYF.

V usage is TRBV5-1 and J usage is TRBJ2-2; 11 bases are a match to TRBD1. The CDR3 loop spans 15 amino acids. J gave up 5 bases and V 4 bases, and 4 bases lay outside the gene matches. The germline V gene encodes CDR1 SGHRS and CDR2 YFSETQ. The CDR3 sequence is CASSLDRGRTGELFF. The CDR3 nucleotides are TGCGCCAGCAGCCTGGACAGGGGGCGTACCGGGGAGCTGTTTTTT.

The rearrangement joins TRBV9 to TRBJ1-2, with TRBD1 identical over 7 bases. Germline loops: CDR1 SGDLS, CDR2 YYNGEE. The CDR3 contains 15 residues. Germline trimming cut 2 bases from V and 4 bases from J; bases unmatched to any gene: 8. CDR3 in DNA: TGTGCCAGCAGCGTCGAGACAGGGCCTGGCTATGGCTACACCTTC. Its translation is CASSVETGPGYGYTF.

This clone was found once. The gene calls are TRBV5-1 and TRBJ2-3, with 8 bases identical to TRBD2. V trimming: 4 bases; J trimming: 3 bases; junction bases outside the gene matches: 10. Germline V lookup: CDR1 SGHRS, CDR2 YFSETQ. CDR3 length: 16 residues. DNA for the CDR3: TGCGCCAGCAGCAGTATGGCGGGGGGAGGGACAGATACGCAGTATTTT. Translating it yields CASSSMAGGGTDTQYF.

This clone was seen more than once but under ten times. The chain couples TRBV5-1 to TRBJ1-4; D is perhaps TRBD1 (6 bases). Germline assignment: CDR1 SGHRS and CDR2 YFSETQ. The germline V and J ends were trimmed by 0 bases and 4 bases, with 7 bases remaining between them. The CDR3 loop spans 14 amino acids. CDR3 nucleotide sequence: TGCGCCAGCAGCTTGGGGACAGTTAATGAAAAACTGTTTTTT. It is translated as CASSLGTVNEKLFF.

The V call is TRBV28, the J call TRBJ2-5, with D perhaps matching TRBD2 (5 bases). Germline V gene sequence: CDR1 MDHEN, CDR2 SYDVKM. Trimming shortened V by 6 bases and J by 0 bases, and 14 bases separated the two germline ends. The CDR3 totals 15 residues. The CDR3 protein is CASRDGELYQETQYF. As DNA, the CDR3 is TGTGCCAGCAGAGATGGGGAGCTGTACCAAGAGACCCAGTACTTC.

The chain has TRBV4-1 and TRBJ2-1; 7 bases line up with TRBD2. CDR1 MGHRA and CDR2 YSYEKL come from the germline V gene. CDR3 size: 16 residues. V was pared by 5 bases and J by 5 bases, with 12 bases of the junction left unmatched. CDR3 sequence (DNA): TGCGCCAGCAGCTCCCTGGGCGGGAGATCCCACAATGAGCAGTTCTTC. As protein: CASSSLGGRSHNEQFF.

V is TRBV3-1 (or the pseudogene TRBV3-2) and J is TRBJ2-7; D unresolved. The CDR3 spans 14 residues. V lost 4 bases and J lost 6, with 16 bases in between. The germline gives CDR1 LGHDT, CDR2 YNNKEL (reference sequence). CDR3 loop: CASSLLAVSAEQYF. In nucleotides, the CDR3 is TGTGCCAGCAGCCTTTTAGCTGTGTCGGCCGAGCAGTACTTC.

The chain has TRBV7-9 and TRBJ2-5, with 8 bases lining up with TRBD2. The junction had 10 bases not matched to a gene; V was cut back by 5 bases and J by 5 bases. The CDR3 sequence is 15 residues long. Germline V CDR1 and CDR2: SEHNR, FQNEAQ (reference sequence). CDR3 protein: CASSELAVTWETQYF. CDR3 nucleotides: TGTGCCAGCAGCGAACTAGCGGTGACGTGGGAGACCCAGTACTTC.

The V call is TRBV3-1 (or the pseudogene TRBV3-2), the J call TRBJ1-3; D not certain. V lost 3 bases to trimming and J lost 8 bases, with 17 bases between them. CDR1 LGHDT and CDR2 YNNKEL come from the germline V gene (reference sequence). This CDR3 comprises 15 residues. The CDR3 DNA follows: TGTGCCAGCAGCCAGCAACAGCTTTCCGGGGACACCATATATTTT. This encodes CASSQQQLSGDTIYF.

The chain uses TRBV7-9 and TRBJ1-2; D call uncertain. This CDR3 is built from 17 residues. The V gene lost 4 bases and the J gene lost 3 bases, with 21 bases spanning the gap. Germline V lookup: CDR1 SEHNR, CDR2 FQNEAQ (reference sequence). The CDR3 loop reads CASSSPYRGLEDYGYTF. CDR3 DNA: TGTGCCAGCAGCTCCCCTTACCGTGGATTGGAGGACTATGGCTACACCTTC. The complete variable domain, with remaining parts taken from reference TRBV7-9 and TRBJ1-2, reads DTGVSQNPRHKITKRGQNVTFRCDPISEHNRLYWYRQTLGQGPEFLTYFQNEAQLEKSRLLSDRFSAERPKGSFSTLEIQRTEQGDSAMYLCASSSPYRGLEDYGYTFGSGTRLTVV.

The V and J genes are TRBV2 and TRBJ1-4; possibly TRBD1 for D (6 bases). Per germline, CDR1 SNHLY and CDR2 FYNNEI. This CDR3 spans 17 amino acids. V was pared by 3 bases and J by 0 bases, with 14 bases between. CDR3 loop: CASSDGQNHATNEKLFF. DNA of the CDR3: TGTGCCAGCAGTGACGGACAGAACCATGCAACTAATGAAAAACTGTTTTTT. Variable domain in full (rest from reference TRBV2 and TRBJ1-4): EPEVTQTPSHQVTQMGQEVILRCVPISNHLYFYWYRQILGQKVEFLVSFYNNEISEKSEIFDDQFSVERPDGSNFTLKIRSTKLEDSAMYFCASSDGQNHATNEKLFFGSGTQLSVL.

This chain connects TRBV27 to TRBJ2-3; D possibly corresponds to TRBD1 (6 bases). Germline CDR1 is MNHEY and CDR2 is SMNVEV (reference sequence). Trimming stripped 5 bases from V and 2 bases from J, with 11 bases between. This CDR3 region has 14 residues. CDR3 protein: CASSIQGNTDTQYF. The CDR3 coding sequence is TGTGCCAGCAGTATACAGGGAAACACAGATACGCAGTATTTT.

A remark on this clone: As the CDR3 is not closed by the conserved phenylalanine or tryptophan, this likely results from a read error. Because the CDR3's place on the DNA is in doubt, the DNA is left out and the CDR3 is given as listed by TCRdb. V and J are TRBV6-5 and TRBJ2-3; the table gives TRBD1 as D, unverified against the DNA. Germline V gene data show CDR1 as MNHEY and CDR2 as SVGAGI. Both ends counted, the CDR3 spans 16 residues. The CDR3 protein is CASSYSGGGTGGPGFL.

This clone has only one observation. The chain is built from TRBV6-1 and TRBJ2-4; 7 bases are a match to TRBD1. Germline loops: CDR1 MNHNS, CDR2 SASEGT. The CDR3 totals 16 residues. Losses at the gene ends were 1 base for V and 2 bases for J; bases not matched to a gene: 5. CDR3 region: CASSEGQGLTKNIQYF. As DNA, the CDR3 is TGTGCCAGCAGTGAAGGACAGGGTCTAACCAAAAACATTCAGTACTTC.

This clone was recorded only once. The CDR3 sequence is CASSTTREPQHF. The CDR3 DNA sequence: TGTGCCAGCTCTACCACGAGGGAGCCCCAGCATTTT. The J gene is TRBJ1-5, the V gene TRBV18; unclear D gene. The ends were cut back, 6 bases at V and 8 bases at J, with 11 bases in the middle. Germline CDR1 reads KGHSH; CDR2 reads LQKENI. CDR3 length: 12 amino acids.

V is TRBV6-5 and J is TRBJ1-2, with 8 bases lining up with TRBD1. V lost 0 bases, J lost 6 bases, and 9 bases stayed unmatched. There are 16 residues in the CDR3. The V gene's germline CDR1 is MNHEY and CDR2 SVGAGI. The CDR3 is CASSYSQTGALDGYTF. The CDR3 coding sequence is TGTGCCAGCAGTTACTCCCAGACAGGGGCCTTGGATGGCTACACCTTC.

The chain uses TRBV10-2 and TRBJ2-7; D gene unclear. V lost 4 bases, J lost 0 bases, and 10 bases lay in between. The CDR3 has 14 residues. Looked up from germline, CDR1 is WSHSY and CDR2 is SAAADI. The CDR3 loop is CASSAVLGSYEQYF. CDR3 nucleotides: TGCGCCAGCAGTGCCGTTCTAGGCTCCTACGAGCAGTACTTC.

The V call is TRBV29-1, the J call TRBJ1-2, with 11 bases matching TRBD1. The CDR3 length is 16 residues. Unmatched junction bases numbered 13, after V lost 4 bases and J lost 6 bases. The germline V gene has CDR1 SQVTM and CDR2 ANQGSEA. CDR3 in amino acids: CSVGGGPGQGDDGYTF. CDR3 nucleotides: TGCAGCGTTGGAGGGGGTCCGGGACAGGGGGACGATGGCTACACCTTC.